This TCR beta chain was retrieved from a study of T cell responses to AZD1222 COVID-19 vaccine. Method: immunoSEQ multiplex PCR; TCRdb's copy keeps in-frame clones and lacks some. The table shows roughly 100,000 clones, with 85% to 90% occurring only once. The CDR3 is made up of 14 amino acids. The germline V gene encodes CDR1 MRHNA and CDR2 SNTAGT. V was pared by 3 bases and J by 5 bases, with 12 bases between. This clone was seen only a few times. This sequence originates from an adult in good health. The V and J genes are TRBV6-4 and TRBJ2-3, with D perhaps matching TRBD1 (6 bases). Source: peripheral blood, taken on day 0 of AZD1222 vaccination. The CDR3 DNA sequence: TGTGCCAGCAGTGAATCACAGGGTAGAGATACGCAGTATTTT. Amino acid sequence: CASSESQGRDTQYF.